Below are 13 T cell receptor beta chains sequenced from a single sample in a study of blood T cell repertoires in COVID-19. TCRdb keeps only in-frame clones here, not all; method: immunoSEQ multiplex PCR. The sample includes hundreds of thousands of clones, just over 85% of them seen just once. Sequencing was carried out using peripheral blood. The receptors come from a middle-aged man with COVID-19, enrolled during active disease.

This clone was found a few times. This rearrangement joins TRBV7-3 to TRBJ2-2, with 8 nucleotides matching TRBD2. Looked up from germline, CDR1 is SGHTA and CDR2 is FQGTGA. The CDR3 runs 15 residues. V was clipped by 6 bases and J by 3 bases; unmatched bases: 6. The CDR3 sequence is CASREPGLDTGELFF. The CDR3 region has the DNA TGTGCCAGCAGGGAACCGGGACTAGACACCGGGGAGCTGTTTTTT.

Note on this clone: The same CDR3 can be traced to other DNA sequences in this sample. CDR3 DNA: TGTGCCAGCTCGGGACAGAGTTCCTCCTACGAGCAGTACTTC. Protein sequence: CASSGQSSSYEQYF. V gene TRBV27 combines with J gene TRBJ2-7, with 7 bases identical to TRBD1. J was trimmed by 0 bases and V by 8 bases; bases with no gene match: 7. CDR3 length: 14 amino acids. Germline lookup yields CDR1 MNHEY and CDR2 SMNVEV (reference sequence).

The chain is built from TRBV29-1 and TRBJ2-3, with D perhaps TRBD2 (5 bases). Deletions cut 4 bases from V and 2 bases from J, with 16 bases between. This CDR3 is 15 amino acids long. Germline CDR1 SQVTM, CDR2 ANQGSEA. The DNA for the CDR3 is TGCAGCGTTGTGAGGCTAGCCCAATACACAGATACGCAGTATTTT. Residues: CSVVRLAQYTDTQYF.

The chain couples TRBV29-1 to TRBJ1-2, with 9 positions matching TRBD1. Trimming cost V 1 base and J 4 bases; bases outside gene matches: 10. The CDR3 consists of 16 residues. CDR1 SQVTM and CDR2 ANQGSEA come from the germline V gene. CDR3 sequence (DNA): TGCAGCGTTGAAGGGGGTACAGGGGGCGCGAGCTATGGCTACACCTTC. Its translation: CSVEGGTGGASYGYTF.

This chain joins TRBV5-1 and TRBJ2-5, with 7 nucleotides matching TRBD2. CDR1 is SGHRS, CDR2 YFSETQ, per germline. The junction had 9 bases not matched to a gene; V was cut back by 0 bases and J by 4 bases. This CDR3 region has 16 residues. CDR3 loop: CASSLALGTNTETQYF. The CDR3 region has the DNA TGCGCCAGCAGCTTGGCGTTGGGGACTAACACAGAGACCCAGTACTTC.

This clone appeared a few times. This chain joins TRBV6-6 and TRBJ2-7; D gene unclear. Per the germline V gene, CDR1 is MNHNY and CDR2 is SVGAGI (reference sequence). This CDR3 has 15 residues. Trimming stripped 0 bases from V and 3 bases from J, with 12 bases between. Here the CDR3 DNA reads TGTGCCAGCAGTTACTCGGGTCAGGTCAACTACGAGCAGTACTTC. Protein sequence: CASSYSGQVNYEQYF.

The chain carries TRBV11-2 and TRBJ1-3; D call uncertain. This CDR3 comprises 11 residues. Trimming took 10 bases from V and 2 from J, leaving 6 bases between them. Looked up from germline, CDR1 is SGHAT and CDR2 is FQNNGV. The CDR3 bases are TGTGCCACCTTTGCTGGAAACACCATATATTTT. It is translated as CATFAGNTIYF.

This clone has just a few counts. The chain combines TRBV5-1 with TRBJ1-2; TRBD1 might be the D (5 bases). Germline loops: CDR1 SGHRS, CDR2 YFSETQ. The CDR3 sequence is 15 residues long. With 4 bases removed from V and 0 bases from J, the gap between germline ends came to 13 bases. This CDR3 is CASSDSGKTNYGYTF. The CDR3 DNA sequence: TGCGCCAGCAGCGACTCAGGGAAAACTAACTATGGCTACACCTTC. Supplemented by reference TRBV5-1 and TRBJ1-2, the full variable domain reads KAGVTQTPRYLIKTRGQQVTLSCSPISGHRSVSWYQQTPGQGLQFLFEYFSETQRNKGNFPGRFSGRQFSNSRSEMNVSTLELGDSALYLCASSDSGKTNYGYTFGSGTRLTVV.

The rearrangement links TRBV7-8 to TRBJ2-7, with D unresolved. Trimming shortened V by 5 bases and J by 3 bases, and 14 bases separated the two germline ends. There are 14 residues in the CDR3. CDR1 is SGHVS and CDR2 is FQNEAQ in the germline V gene. The CDR3, as DNA: TGTGCCAGCAGCCCCGAGAAAAGAGGCTACGAGCAGTACTTC. Translating it yields CASSPEKRGYEQYF.

This chain uses TRBV7-8 with TRBJ2-3; TRBD2 matches 9 bases. Germline lookup yields CDR1 SGHVS and CDR2 FQNEAQ. CDR3 length: 18 residues. V lost 4 bases and J lost 1; bases outside the gene matches: 12. Here the CDR3 reads CASSSRAGGQLGTDTQYF. The CDR3 nucleotides are TGTGCCAGCAGCTCCCGAGCGGGAGGCCAACTAGGCACAGATACGCAGTATTTT.

V and J are TRBV2 and TRBJ1-4, with TRBD1 identical over 8 bases. The trim removed 8 bases at V and 5 bases at J, leaving 7 bases unmatched. This CDR3 spans 14 amino acids. The germline V gene has CDR1 SNHLY and CDR2 FYNNEI. The CDR3 sequence is CASESRTGNEKLFF. CDR3 bases: TGTGCCAGCGAAAGTCGGACAGGGAATGAAAAACTGTTTTTT.

The V gene is TRBV19, the J gene TRBJ2-5; possible D gene TRBD1, 5 bases. The CDR3 runs to 13 residues. Germline V gene sequence: CDR1 LNHDA, CDR2 SQIVND (reference sequence). The V end was cut by 4 bases, the J end by 4 bases, with 10 bases between. The CDR3 DNA follows: TGTGCCAGTAGTACGCAGGGTAGAGAGACCCAGTACTTC. It encodes CASSTQGRETQYF.

V is TRBV24-1 and J is TRBJ1-3; D perhaps matches TRBD1 (5 bases). The germline V and J ends were trimmed by 4 bases and 7 bases, with 16 bases remaining between them. The CDR3 is made up of 15 amino acids. The germline gives CDR1 KGHDR, CDR2 SFDVKD. Here the CDR3 reads CATSDLGVRGNTIYF. CDR3 DNA: TGTGCCACCAGTGACCTCGGGGTTCGGGGGAACACCATATATTTT.